Reported below is one T cell receptor (beta chain). Its specificity is not known. The data were obtained in a study of a mutant IDH1 vaccine in newly diagnosed glioma. Study-level background: Radiotherapy alone preceded vaccination by 4-6 weeks; alternatively, vaccination started with temozolomide cycles. The therapy given earlier, which was standard therapy, consisted of radiotherapy, temozolomide, or both, and most of the patients received both.

Produced via immunoSEQ multiplex PCR; TCRdb's table is partial and in-frame only. This sample has 52,000 or so clones, with 80% found just once. Trimming left V 4 bases short and J 0 bases short, with 11 bases between. The CDR3 totals 16 residues. CDR1 and CDR2 (germline): SGDLS, YYNGEE. As to time point: week 23, last vaccination. Each dose of the vaccine consisted of 300 ug of mutant IDH1 20-mer peptide, with topical imiquimod. This specimen was PBMCs, taken from a glioma patient whose treatment included an IDH1 peptide vaccine. The gene calls are TRBV9 and TRBJ1-6; D perhaps matches TRBD1 (5 bases). The sequence derives from a man aged 35 to 55 with glioma. The CDR3 bases are TGTGCCAGCAGCTCAGGGAGTAGCTCCTATAATTCACCCCTCCACTTT. This translates into CASSSGSSSYNSPLHF.